This is a list of T cell receptor beta chains from one sample in a study of blood T cell repertoires in COVID-19. Produced via immunoSEQ multiplex PCR; TCRdb's table is partial and in-frame only. Of approximately 170,000 clones listed, under 85% are singletons. The sample consisted of peripheral blood. All receptors derive from a woman in her sixties or seventies with COVID-19, enrolled during active disease. Both conserved end residues are part of each CDR3. The D gene is left open where the match is weak. Size tells how often a clone was seen (once, few, many) or the class of an expanded clone, and some rows leave it out.

clone_size cdr3_length j_call d_call v_call cdr3_nt cdr3_aa
NA 12 TRBJ1-2 TRBD1 TRBV29-1 TGCAGCTTGCGACAGGGGGCCTATGGCTACACCTTC CSLRQGAYGYTF
NA 15 TRBJ2-3 TRBD2 TRBV7-8 TGTGCCAGCAGTAGCCCGGGACTAGCAACAGATACGCAGTATTTT CASSSPGLATDTQYF
NA 16 TRBJ2-3 TRBD1 TRBV28 TGTGCCAGCAGTTCCCTAGGACAGGGGAGGACAGATACGCAGTATTTT CASSSLGQGRTDTQYF
once 16 TRBJ2-1 TRBD2 TRBV19 TGTGCCAGTATACCTAGCGGGAGGACTTCCTACAATGAGCAGTTCTTC CASIPSGRTSYNEQFF
NA 18 TRBJ2-1 TRBD2 TRBV5-6 TGTGCCAGCAGCTCCACGAATCTCGGGAGGAACTCCTACAATGAGCAGTTCTTC CASSSTNLGRNSYNEQFF
NA 18 TRBJ2-3 TRBD2 TRBV4-2 TGTGCCAGCAGCCAAGATCGAACTAGCGGAACTAGCACAGATACGCAGTATTTT CASSQDRTSGTSTDTQYF
once 17 TRBJ1-5 NA TRBV27 TGTGCCAGCAGATCACAGGGTCCGGCTGGAAGCAATCAGCCCCAGCATTTT CASRSQGPAGSNQPQHF
NA 14 TRBJ1-1 NA TRBV7-2 TGTGCCAGCGGGGAGGCGGCCATTTCTAGGGGAGCTTTCTTT CASGEAAISRGAFF
once 13 TRBJ2-5 NA TRBV19 TGTGCCAGTAGTATTGAAAGGGGGGAGACCCAGTACTTC CASSIERGETQYF
few 17 TRBJ1-1 NA TRBV19 TGTGCCAGTAGTATCAACTCCGACGGGATTTGGAGCACTGAAGCTTTCTTT CASSINSDGIWSTEAFF
NA 13 TRBJ2-1 NA TRBV5-1 TGCGCCAGCTGCGAACCGGGATCTAGCGAGCAGTTCTTC CASCEPGSSEQFF
NA 15 TRBJ2-3 NA TRBV24-1 TGTGCCACCAGTGATTTCAGGGCTGGCACAGATACGCAGTATTTT CATSDFRAGTDTQYF
NA 14 TRBJ2-2 TRBD2 TRBV28 TGTGCCAGCTACTTAAGCGGGAGAACCGGGGAGCTGTTTTTT CASYLSGRTGELFF
NA 19 TRBJ2-3 TRBD1 TRBV7-2 TGTGCCAGCAGCTTACCCGGGACAGGGGACCTCGGGAGCACAGATACGCAGTATTTT CASSLPGTGDLGSTDTQYF
NA 18 TRBJ2-5 NA TRBV12-2 TGTGCAAGTCGCTCCCTATTGGACGGACACCCTTGGTGGGAGACCCAGTACTTC CASRSLLDGHPWWETQYF
NA 14 TRBJ2-7 TRBD1 TRBV7-2 TGTGCCAGCAGAACCGGGACAGGGGGTTACGAGCAGTACTTC CASRTGTGGYEQYF
NA 11 TRBJ1-1 NA TRBV29-1 TGCAGCGTTTCCTTAAACACTGAAGCTTTCTTT CSVSLNTEAFF
NA 15 TRBJ1-4 NA TRBV5-1 TGCGCCAGCAGCGCCCCGGAAGGGGCTAATGAAAAACTGTTTTTT CASSAPEGANEKLFF
NA 15 TRBJ1-1 TRBD1 TRBV28 TGTGCCAGCAGTTTAAGGCAGGGGGTACGCACTGAAGCTTTCTTT CASSLRQGVRTEAFF
NA 14 TRBJ2-7 TRBD1 TRBV19 TGTGCCAGTAGTATAACCCCTGGACAGGGCGAGCAGTACTTC CASSITPGQGEQYF
NA 14 TRBJ2-3 TRBD1 TRBV5-8 TGTGCCAGCAGCATCGGACAGGGGAAAGATACGCAGTATTTT CASSIGQGKDTQYF
NA 17 TRBJ1-6 TRBD1 TRBV28 TGTGCCAGCAGTTCCACGGGACAGGGAGGCTATAATTCACCCCTCCACTTT CASSSTGQGGYNSPLHF
once 12 TRBJ1-2 NA TRBV28 TGTGCCAGCAGTGTCTTAACGGGAGGCTACACCTTC CASSVLTGGYTF
NA 16 TRBJ2-3 NA TRBV5-1 TGCGCCAGCAGCTTTGGGCTTAAGGTAGGCGCAGATACGCAGTATTTT CASSFGLKVGADTQYF